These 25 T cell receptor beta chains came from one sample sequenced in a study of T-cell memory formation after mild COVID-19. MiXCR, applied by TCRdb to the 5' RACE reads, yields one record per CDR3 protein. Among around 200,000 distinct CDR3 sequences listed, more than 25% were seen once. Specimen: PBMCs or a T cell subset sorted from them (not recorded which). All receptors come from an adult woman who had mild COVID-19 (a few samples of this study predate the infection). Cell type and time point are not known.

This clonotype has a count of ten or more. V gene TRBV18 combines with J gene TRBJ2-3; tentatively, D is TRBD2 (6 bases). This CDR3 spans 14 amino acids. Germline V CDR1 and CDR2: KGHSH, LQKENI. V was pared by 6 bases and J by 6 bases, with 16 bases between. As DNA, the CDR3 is TGTGCCAGCTCTACGGAGGGGACTTCGGATACGCAGTATTTT. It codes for CASSTEGTSDTQYF.

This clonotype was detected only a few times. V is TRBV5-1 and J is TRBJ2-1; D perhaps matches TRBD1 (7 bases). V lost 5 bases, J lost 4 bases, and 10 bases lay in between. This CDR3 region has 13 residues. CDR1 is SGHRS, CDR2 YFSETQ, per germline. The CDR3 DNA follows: TGCGCCAGCAGGGCAGGGGGGTACAATGAGCAGTTCTTC. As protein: CASRAGGYNEQFF.

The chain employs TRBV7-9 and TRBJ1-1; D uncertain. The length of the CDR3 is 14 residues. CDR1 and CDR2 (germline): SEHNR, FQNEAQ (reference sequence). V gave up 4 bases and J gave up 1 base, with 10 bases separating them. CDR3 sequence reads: CASSSNRGNTEAFF. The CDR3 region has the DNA TGTGCCAGCAGCTCGAATAGAGGGAACACTGAAGCTTTCTTT.

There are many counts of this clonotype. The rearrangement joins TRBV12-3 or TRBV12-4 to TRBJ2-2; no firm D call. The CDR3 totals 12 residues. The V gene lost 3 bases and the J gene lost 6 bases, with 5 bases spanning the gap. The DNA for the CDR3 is TGTGCCAGCAGTTTCGGTTCCGGGGAGCTGTTTTTT. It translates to CASSFGSGELFF.

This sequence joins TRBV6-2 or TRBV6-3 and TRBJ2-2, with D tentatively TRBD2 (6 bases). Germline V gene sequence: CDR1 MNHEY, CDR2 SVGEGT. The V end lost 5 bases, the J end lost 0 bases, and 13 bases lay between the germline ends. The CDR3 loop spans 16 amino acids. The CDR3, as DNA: TGTGCCAGCAGTGCGGGACTCTCCGCGAACACCGGGGAGCTGTTTTTT. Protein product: CASSAGLSANTGELFF.

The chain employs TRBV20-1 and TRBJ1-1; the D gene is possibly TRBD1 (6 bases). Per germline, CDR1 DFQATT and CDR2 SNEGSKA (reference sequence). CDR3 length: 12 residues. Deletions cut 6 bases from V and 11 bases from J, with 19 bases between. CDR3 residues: CSAQEDRFIAFF. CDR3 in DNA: TGCAGTGCACAAGAAGACAGGTTTATCGCTTTCTTT.

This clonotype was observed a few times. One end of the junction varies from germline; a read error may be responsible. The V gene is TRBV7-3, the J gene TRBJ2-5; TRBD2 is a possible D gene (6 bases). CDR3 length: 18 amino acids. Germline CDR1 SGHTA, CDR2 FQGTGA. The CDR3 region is CASSLTAGGARFQETQYF. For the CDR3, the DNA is TGTGCCAGCAGCCTAACCGCAGGCGGGGCCCGATTCCAAGAGACCCAGTACTTC.

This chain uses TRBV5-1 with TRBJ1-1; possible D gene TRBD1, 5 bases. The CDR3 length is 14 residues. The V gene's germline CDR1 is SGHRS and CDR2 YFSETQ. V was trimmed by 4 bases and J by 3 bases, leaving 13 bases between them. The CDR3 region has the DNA TGCGCCAGCAGCCCGGATACAGGCTACACTGAAGCTTTCTTT. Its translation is CASSPDTGYTEAFF.

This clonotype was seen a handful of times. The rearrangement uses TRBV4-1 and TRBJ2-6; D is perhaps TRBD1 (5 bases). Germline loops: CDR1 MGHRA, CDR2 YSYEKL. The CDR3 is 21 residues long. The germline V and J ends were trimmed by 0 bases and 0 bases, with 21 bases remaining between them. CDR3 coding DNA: TGCGCCAGCAGCCAAGATGTGGTGAAAGCAGGGCGCCTCTCTGGGGCCAACGTCCTGACTTTC. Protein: CASSQDVVKAGRLSGANVLTF.

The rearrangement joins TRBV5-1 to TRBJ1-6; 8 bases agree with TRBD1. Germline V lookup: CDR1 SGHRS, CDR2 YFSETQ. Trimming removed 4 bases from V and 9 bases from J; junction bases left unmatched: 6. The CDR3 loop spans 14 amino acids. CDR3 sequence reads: CASSQDRVGSPLHF. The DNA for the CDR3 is TGCGCCAGCAGCCAGGACAGGGTTGGTTCACCCCTCCACTTT.

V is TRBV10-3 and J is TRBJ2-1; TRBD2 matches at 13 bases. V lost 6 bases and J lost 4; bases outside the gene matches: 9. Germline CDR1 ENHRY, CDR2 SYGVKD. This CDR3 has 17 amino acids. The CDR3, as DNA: TGTGCCATCAGCTCGCCAACACTAGCGGGAGGGTACAATGAGCAGTTCTTC. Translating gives CAISSPTLAGGYNEQFF.

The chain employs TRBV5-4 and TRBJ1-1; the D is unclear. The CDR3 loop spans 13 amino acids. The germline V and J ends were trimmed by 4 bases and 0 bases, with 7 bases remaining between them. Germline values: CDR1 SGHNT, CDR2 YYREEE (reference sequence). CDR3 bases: TGTGCCAGCAGCGCCTTCGTGAACACTGAAGCTTTCTTT. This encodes CASSAFVNTEAFF.

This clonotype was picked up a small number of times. The CDR3 nucleotides read TGTGCCACCAGTGTCAGTACCGGGACCGTGTCCGGCGGGGAGCTGTTTTTT. Translated, it gives CATSVSTGTVSGGELFF. The chain has TRBV24-1 and TRBJ2-2, with D perhaps given as TRBD1 or TRBD2 (5 bases each). The CDR3 loop spans 17 amino acids. V was cut by 5 bases and J by 7 bases, with 22 bases left in between. Per germline, CDR1 KGHDR and CDR2 SFDVKD.

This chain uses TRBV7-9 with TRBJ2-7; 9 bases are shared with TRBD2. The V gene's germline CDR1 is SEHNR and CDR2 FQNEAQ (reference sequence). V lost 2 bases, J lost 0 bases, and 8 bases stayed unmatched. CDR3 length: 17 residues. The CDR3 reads CASSLPKSGRSSYEQYF. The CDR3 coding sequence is TGTGCCAGCAGCTTACCCAAAAGCGGGAGGAGCTCCTACGAGCAGTACTTC.

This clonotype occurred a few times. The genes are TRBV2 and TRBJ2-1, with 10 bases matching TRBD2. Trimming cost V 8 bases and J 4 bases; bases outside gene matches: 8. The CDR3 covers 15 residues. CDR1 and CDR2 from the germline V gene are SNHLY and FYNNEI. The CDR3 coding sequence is TGTGCCAGCGGTCTTAGCGGGGGGCAATACAATGAGCAGTTCTTC. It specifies CASGLSGGQYNEQFF.

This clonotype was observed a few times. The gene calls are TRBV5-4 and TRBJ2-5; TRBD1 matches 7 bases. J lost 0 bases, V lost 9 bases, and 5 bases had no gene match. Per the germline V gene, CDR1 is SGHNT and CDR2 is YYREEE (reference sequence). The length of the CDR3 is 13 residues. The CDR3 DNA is TGTGCCACCCTTGGACAGGACCAAGAGACCCAGTACTTC. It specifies CATLGQDQETQYF.

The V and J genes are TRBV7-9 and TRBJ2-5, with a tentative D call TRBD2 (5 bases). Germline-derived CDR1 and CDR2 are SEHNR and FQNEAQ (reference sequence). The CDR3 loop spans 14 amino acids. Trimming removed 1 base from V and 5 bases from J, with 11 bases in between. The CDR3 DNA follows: TGTGCCAGCAGCTTAGGAGGGAAAGTTGAGACCCAGTACTTC. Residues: CASSLGGKVETQYF. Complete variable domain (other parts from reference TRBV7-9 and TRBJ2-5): DTGVSQNPRHKITKRGQNVTFRCDPISEHNRLYWYRQTLGQGPEFLTYFQNEAQLEKSRLLSDRFSAERPKGSFSTLEIQRTEQGDSAMYLCASSLGGKVETQYFGPGTRLLVL.

The CDR3 sequence is CASSHRLAGGEMQFF. CDR3 nucleotides: TGTGCCAGCAGCCACCGGCTAGCGGGAGGGGAGATGCAGTTCTTC. V usage is TRBV3-1 and J usage is TRBJ2-1; the match to TRBD2 covers 12 bases. Germline loops: CDR1 LGHDT, CDR2 YNNKEL (reference sequence). The V gene end was trimmed by 3 bases and the J gene end by 12 bases; junction bases not matched to a gene: 9. The CDR3 has 15 residues.

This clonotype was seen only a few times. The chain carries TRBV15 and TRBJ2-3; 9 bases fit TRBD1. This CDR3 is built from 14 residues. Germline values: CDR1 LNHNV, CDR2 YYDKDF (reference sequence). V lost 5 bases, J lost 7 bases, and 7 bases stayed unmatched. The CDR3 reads CATSPRDRENTQYF. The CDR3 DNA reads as TGTGCCACCAGCCCCCGGGACAGGGAAAATACGCAGTATTTT.

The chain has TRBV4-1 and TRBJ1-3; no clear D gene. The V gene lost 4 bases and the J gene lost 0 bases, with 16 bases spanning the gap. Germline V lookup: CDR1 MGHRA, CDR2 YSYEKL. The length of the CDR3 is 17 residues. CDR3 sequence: CASSLYSDGNSGNTIYF. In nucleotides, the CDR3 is TGCGCCAGCAGCCTTTATTCGGACGGGAACTCTGGAAACACCATATATTTT.

CDR3 protein: CSARGANTDTQYF. As DNA, the CDR3 is TGCAGTGCGAGGGGCGCGAACACAGATACGCAGTATTTT. This chain connects TRBV20-1 to TRBJ2-3; TRBD1 or TRBD2 may be the D gene (5 bases each). V dropped 6 bases and J dropped 2 bases, with 12 bases sitting between them. The germline CDR1 and CDR2 sequences are DFQATT and SNEGSKA (reference sequence). The CDR3 runs 13 residues.

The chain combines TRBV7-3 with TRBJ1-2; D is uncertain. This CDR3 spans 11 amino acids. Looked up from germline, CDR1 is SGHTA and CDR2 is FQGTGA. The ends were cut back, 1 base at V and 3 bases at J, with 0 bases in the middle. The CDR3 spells CASSLNYGYTF. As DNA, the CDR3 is TGTGCCAGCAGCTTAAACTATGGCTACACCTTC.

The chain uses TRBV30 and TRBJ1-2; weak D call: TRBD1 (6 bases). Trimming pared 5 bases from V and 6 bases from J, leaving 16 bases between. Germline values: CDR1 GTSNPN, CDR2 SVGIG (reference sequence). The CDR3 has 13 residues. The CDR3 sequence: CAWAYRVRDGYTF. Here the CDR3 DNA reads TGTGCCTGGGCTTACAGGGTACGCGATGGCTACACCTTC.

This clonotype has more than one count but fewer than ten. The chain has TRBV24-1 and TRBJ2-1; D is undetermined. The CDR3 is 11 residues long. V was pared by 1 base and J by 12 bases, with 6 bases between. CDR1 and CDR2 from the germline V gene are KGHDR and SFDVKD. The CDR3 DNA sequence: TGTGCCACCAGTGATTTCATGGCGCAGTTCTTC. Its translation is CATSDFMAQFF.

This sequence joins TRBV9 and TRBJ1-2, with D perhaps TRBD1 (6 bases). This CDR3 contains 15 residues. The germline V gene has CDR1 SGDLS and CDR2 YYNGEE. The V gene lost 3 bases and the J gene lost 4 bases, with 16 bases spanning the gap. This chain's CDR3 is CASSDIGGGSYGYTF. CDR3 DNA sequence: TGTGCCAGCAGCGACATTGGGGGGGGCAGCTATGGCTACACCTTC.